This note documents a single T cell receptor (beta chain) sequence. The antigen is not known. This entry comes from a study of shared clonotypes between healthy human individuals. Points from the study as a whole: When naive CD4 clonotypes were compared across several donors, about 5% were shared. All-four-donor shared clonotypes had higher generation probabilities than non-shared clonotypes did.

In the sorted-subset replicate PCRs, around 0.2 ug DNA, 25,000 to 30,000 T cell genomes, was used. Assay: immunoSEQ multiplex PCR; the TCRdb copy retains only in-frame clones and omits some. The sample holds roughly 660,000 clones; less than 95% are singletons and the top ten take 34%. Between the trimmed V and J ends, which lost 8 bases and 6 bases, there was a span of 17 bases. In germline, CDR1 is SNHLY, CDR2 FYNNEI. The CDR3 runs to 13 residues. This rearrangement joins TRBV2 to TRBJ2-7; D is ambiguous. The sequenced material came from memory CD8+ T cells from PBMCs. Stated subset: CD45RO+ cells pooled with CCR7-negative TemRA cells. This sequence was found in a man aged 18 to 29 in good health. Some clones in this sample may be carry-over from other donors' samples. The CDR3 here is CASCSSGKSEQYF. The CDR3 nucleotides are TGTGCCAGCTGCTCGTCAGGTAAAAGCGAGCAGTACTTC.